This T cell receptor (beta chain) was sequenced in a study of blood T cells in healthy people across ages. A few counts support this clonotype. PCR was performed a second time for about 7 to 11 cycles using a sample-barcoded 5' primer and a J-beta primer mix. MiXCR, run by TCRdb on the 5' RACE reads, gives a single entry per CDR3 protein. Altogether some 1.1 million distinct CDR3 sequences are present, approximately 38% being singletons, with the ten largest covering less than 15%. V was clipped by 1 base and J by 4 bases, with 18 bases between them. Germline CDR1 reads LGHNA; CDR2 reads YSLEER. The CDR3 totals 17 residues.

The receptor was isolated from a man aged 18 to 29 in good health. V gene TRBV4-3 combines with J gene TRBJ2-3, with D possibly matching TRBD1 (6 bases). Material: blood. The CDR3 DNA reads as TGCGCCAGCAGCCAAGTACCCGGGACAATAAATGCAGATACGCAGTATTTT. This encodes CASSQVPGTINADTQYF.